A selection of T cell receptor beta chains follows, all from one sample in a study of T cells after yellow fever vaccination. TCRdb used MiXCR to reprocess the 5' RACE reads, holding one entry per CDR3 protein. The sample shows around 88,000 distinct CDR3 sequences, 13% of them seen only once. Sequencing used CD8+ T cells not binding an NS4B(214-222) dextramer, sorted from PBMCs, obtained roughly 23 days after the first yellow fever vaccination. These receptor sequences come from a man younger than 30 who received the YFV17D yellow fever vaccine. The conserved cysteine and the conserved F or W are not part of the CDR3 here.

TRBJ2-6,TRBV4-1,ASSPVRGGGANVLT
TRBJ2-7,TRBV9,ASSRGGLDEQY
TRBJ2-1,TRBV5-1,ASSYGQLGASEQF
TRBJ2-7,TRBV7-6,ASSLLGQGPYEQY
TRBJ2-2,TRBV6-1,ASNADRGGTGELF
TRBJ2-7,TRBV5-4,ASSRGTGMGSLYEQY
TRBJ2-6,TRBV12-3/TRBV12-4,ASSKHSGSPGANVLT
TRBJ1-3,TRBV4-1,ASADIPLPGNTIY
TRBJ2-1,TRBV7-6,ASSSDRGDNEQF
TRBJ1-2,TRBV6-5,ASSSLTQWYGYT